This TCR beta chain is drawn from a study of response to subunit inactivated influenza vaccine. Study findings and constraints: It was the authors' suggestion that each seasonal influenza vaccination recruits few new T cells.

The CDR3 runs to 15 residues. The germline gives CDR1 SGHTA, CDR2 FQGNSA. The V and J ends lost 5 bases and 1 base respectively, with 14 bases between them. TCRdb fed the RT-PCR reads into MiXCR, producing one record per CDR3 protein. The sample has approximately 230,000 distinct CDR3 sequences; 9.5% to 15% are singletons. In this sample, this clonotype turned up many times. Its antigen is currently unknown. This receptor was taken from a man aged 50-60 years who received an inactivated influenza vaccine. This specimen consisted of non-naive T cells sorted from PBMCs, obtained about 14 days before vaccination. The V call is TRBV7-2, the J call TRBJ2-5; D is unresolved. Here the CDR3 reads CASSKGDRTQETQYF. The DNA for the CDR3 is TGTGCCAGCAGCAAGGGTGACCGTACCCAAGAGACCCAGTACTTC.